These 30 T cell receptor beta chains came from one sample sequenced in a study of shared clonotypes between healthy human individuals. Naive CD8 populations comprised CD45RO-negative cells positively selected for CCR7, excluding terminally differentiated effector memory CD45RA+ cells. The data were produced by immunoSEQ multiplex PCR, yet TCRdb's version contains in-frame clones alone and is incomplete. The table includes about 2.1 million clones, about 92% detected once. Source material: naive CD8+ T cells from PBMCs. These TCRs come from a man aged 18 to 29 in good health. Some clones in this sample may be carry-over from other donors' samples.

The CDR3 DNA reads TGTGCCAGCAGTTCCCGGTTGGGGGACACTGAAGCTTTCTTT. Residues: CASSSRLGDTEAFF. V and J are TRBV27 and TRBJ1-1, with D possibly being TRBD1 (5 bases). The V gene's germline CDR1 is MNHEY and CDR2 SMNVEV (reference sequence). The CDR3 runs 14 residues. Trimming removed 4 bases at V and 3 bases at J, with 12 bases between.

The V call is TRBV5-1, the J call TRBJ1-1; a possible D gene is TRBD1 (5 bases). Germline CDR1 is SGHRS and CDR2 is YFSETQ. This CDR3 comprises 17 residues. Deletions cut 3 bases from V and 0 bases from J, with 18 bases between. CDR3 DNA sequence: TGCGCCAGCAGCTCGTGGGGGACGACCTTCATGAACACTGAAGCTTTCTTT. Amino acid sequence: CASSSWGTTFMNTEAFF.

This sequence joins TRBV10-1 and TRBJ2-2; possible D gene TRBD2, 6 bases. Germline CDR1 is WNHNN and CDR2 is SYGVQD (reference sequence). V was trimmed by 3 bases and J by 5 bases, leaving 10 bases between them. This CDR3 is built from 14 residues. The chain's CDR3 is CASSELAETGELFF. The DNA of the CDR3 is TGCGCCAGCAGTGAACTAGCCGAAACCGGGGAGCTGTTTTTT.

The chain combines TRBV27 with TRBJ2-5, with D unclear. Germline CDR1 is MNHEY and CDR2 is SMNVEV (reference sequence). V was clipped by 5 bases and J by 5 bases, with 12 bases between them. The CDR3 sequence is 13 residues long. CDR3 bases: TGTGCCAGCAGTGATAGGGCGATGGAGACCCAGTACTTC. The encoded protein is CASSDRAMETQYF.

This chain joins TRBV5-1 and TRBJ2-1, with 7 bases identical to TRBD2. The V and J ends lost 1 base and 0 bases, in that order; junction bases with no gene match: 7. The CDR3 loop spans 17 amino acids. Per the germline V gene, CDR1 is SGHRS and CDR2 is YFSETQ. The CDR3 loop reads CASSLLGGSPSYNEQFF. The CDR3 DNA reads as TGCGCCAGCAGCTTGCTCGGCGGGAGCCCCTCCTACAATGAGCAGTTCTTC.

The genes are TRBV6-5 and TRBJ1-1, with 9 bases that match TRBD1. This CDR3 comprises 15 residues. J gave up 5 bases and V 4 bases, and 8 bases lay outside the gene matches. Germline lookup yields CDR1 MNHEY and CDR2 SVGAGI. The CDR3 loop is CASSSWGQGGTEAFF. In DNA, the CDR3 is TGTGCCAGCAGTTCCTGGGGACAGGGCGGAACTGAAGCTTTCTTT.

V gene TRBV29-1 combines with J gene TRBJ2-7; TRBD2 might be the D (5 bases). CDR3 size: 13 residues. The germline V gene encodes CDR1 SQVTM and CDR2 ANQGSEA. V was clipped by 6 bases and J by 5 bases, with 17 bases between them. The CDR3 here is CSVDRGDGHEQYF. CDR3 nucleotide sequence: TGCAGCGTGGACCGGGGAGACGGTCACGAGCAGTACTTC.

The chain has TRBV6-5 and TRBJ2-1; 11 bases fit TRBD1. Trimming cost V 2 bases and J 7 bases; bases outside gene matches: 4. The V gene's germline CDR1 is MNHEY and CDR2 SVGAGI. The CDR3 covers 15 residues. CDR3 sequence: CASSYGQGAHNEQFF. The CDR3 DNA reads as TGTGCCAGCAGTTACGGACAGGGGGCGCATAATGAGCAGTTCTTC.

The chain is built from TRBV9 and TRBJ2-3; 9 bases match TRBD1. J gave up 3 bases and V 2 bases, and 4 bases lay outside the gene matches. The CDR3 has 15 amino acids. CDR1 and CDR2 (germline): SGDLS, YYNGEE. CDR3 DNA: TGTGCCAGCAGCGTCCGGGACAGGGAGACAGATACGCAGTATTTT. Translated: CASSVRDRETDTQYF.

This chain connects TRBV7-2 to TRBJ2-1; D might be TRBD1 or TRBD2, each matching 5 bases. The CDR3 sequence is 17 residues long. Germline-derived CDR1 and CDR2 are SGHTA and FQGNSA. Trimming shortened V by 0 bases and J by 2 bases, and 14 bases separated the two germline ends. This CDR3 reads CASSLAPFRETYNEQFF. CDR3 DNA sequence: TGTGCCAGCAGCTTAGCCCCCTTCAGGGAGACCTACAATGAGCAGTTCTTC.

This rearrangement joins TRBV7-9 to TRBJ1-1; D is unresolved. The CDR3 loop spans 16 amino acids. Looked up from germline, CDR1 is SEHNR and CDR2 is FQNEAQ (reference sequence). With 5 bases removed from V and 0 bases from J, the gap between germline ends came to 16 bases. The DNA for the CDR3 is TGTGCCAGCAGCCCCCGATCTCGGTTCATGAACACTGAAGCTTTCTTT. Translating it yields CASSPRSRFMNTEAFF.

This clone was observed once. This chain connects TRBV28 to TRBJ1-5; possible D gene TRBD1, 6 bases. Germline V gene sequence: CDR1 MDHEN, CDR2 SYDVKM. With 6 bases removed from V and 1 base from J, the gap between germline ends came to 10 bases. The CDR3 spans 14 residues. The CDR3: CASRGQGSNQPQHF. DNA for the CDR3: TGTGCCAGCAGGGGACAAGGGAGCAATCAGCCCCAGCATTTT.

This clone has only one observation. Distinct nucleotide sequences in the sample also encode this CDR3. The rearrangement links TRBV28 to TRBJ2-7; 10 bases fit TRBD1. CDR1 MDHEN and CDR2 SYDVKM come from the germline V gene. There are 14 residues in the CDR3. With V trimmed by 5 bases and J by 4 bases, 5 bases remained unmatched. DNA for the CDR3: TGTGCCAGCAGTCAGGGACAGGGGCCGTACGAGCAGTACTTC. Protein product: CASSQGQGPYEQYF.

In the case of this clone: Other DNA sequences in the sample encode the same CDR3. The CDR3 DNA is TGTGCCAGCAGCTTGGGACTAGATACGCAGTATTTT. It translates to CASSLGLDTQYF. The J gene is TRBJ2-3, the V gene TRBV5-4; D unresolved. Trimming took off 0 bases at V and 5 bases at J, with 4 bases between the two ends. Germline CDR1 SGHNT, CDR2 YYREEE (reference sequence). The CDR3 loop spans 12 amino acids. The variable domain in full, with the rest retrieved from reference TRBV5-4 and TRBJ2-3, is ETGVTQSPTHLIKTRGQQVTLRCSSQSGHNTVSWYQQALGQGPQFIFQYYREEENGRGNFPPRFSGLQFPNYSSELNVNALELDDSALYLCASSLGLDTQYFGPGTRLTVL.

V is TRBV4-1 and J is TRBJ1-1, with D uncertain. CDR1 and CDR2 from the germline V gene are MGHRA and YSYEKL. The CDR3 loop spans 15 amino acids. Trimming left V 4 bases short and J 4 bases short, with 16 bases between. The CDR3 loop is CASSLTTLGGTEAFF. In nucleotides, the CDR3 is TGCGCCAGCAGCCTGACCACCCTGGGTGGCACTGAAGCTTTCTTT.

This sequence joins TRBV18 and TRBJ2-1; D gene ambiguous. The CDR3 length is 17 residues. Germline CDR1 and CDR2: KGHSH and LQKENI. V was clipped by 1 base and J by 8 bases, with 21 bases between them. The DNA for the CDR3 is TGTGCCAGCTCACCACTGGCCAATACCCATTTAACAGATGAGCAGTTCTTC. Translated, it gives CASSPLANTHLTDEQFF.

The gene calls are TRBV10-3 and TRBJ1-1, with a weak D call TRBD1 (5 bases). Trimming removed 0 bases at V and 0 bases at J, with 17 bases between. The CDR3 runs 18 residues. From germline, CDR1 is ENHRY and CDR2 SYGVKD. CDR3 in amino acids: CAISESGGMAGLNTEAFF. The CDR3 DNA follows: TGTGCCATCAGTGAGTCGGGGGGGATGGCAGGCTTGAACACTGAAGCTTTCTTT.

This clone was seen once. Other nucleotide sequences in the sample specify the same CDR3. V is TRBV9 and J is TRBJ2-7; D gene unclear. Looked up from germline, CDR1 is SGDLS and CDR2 is YYNGEE. Trimming took off 3 bases at V and 1 base at J, with 11 bases between the two ends. CDR3 length: 14 amino acids. The CDR3 spells CASSAGVASYEQYF. CDR3 in DNA: TGTGCCAGCAGCGCTGGGGTAGCATCCTACGAGCAGTACTTC.

The rearrangement links TRBV9 to TRBJ2-7; perhaps TRBD2 as D (5 bases). Germline CDR1 reads SGDLS; CDR2 reads YYNGEE. Trimming removed 3 bases from V and 1 base from J, with 8 bases in between. The CDR3 spans 13 residues. CDR3 coding DNA: TGTGCCAGCAGCGACCGGGAATCCTACGAGCAGTACTTC. Its protein product is CASSDRESYEQYF.

The chain is built from TRBV15 and TRBJ2-1; 9 nucleotides line up with TRBD1. Per the germline V gene, CDR1 is LNHNV and CDR2 is YYDKDF (reference sequence). The V segment lost 6 bases and the J segment 9 bases; nucleotides outside the gene matches: 6. This CDR3 has 13 amino acids. CDR3 amino acids: CATRDRGMGEQFF. The CDR3 nucleotides are TGTGCCACCAGGGACAGGGGTATGGGTGAGCAGTTCTTC.

In DNA, the CDR3 is TGTGCCAGCAGTGCGAACCGCCCGGAGAGAGTCTCTGGAAACACCATATATTTT. Its translation is CASSANRPERVSGNTIYF. The chain carries TRBV6-1 and TRBJ1-3, with D unresolved. CDR3 length: 18 residues. The V gene lost 4 bases and the J gene lost 0 bases, with 19 bases spanning the gap. Germline values: CDR1 MNHNS, CDR2 SASEGT.

This clone has more than one count but fewer than ten. This chain joins TRBV19 and TRBJ1-2, with 7 bases identical to TRBD1. This CDR3 is 12 amino acids long. CDR1 LNHDA and CDR2 SQIVND come from the germline V gene (reference sequence). J was trimmed by 5 bases and V by 6 bases; bases with no gene match: 3. The CDR3 sequence is CASRGGQYGYTF. The DNA for the CDR3 is TGTGCCAGTAGAGGGGGACAGTATGGCTACACCTTC.

About this clone: Other nucleotide sequences in the sample specify the same CDR3. The chain couples TRBV6-1 to TRBJ1-1, with D unresolved. Germline V CDR1 and CDR2: MNHNS, SASEGT. V lost 0 bases and J lost 4, with 9 bases in between. The CDR3 is made up of 14 amino acids. This CDR3 is CASSEAGVGTEAFF. The CDR3 DNA follows: TGTGCCAGCAGTGAAGCTGGGGTTGGCACTGAAGCTTTCTTT.

V and J are TRBV6-5 and TRBJ2-1; 12 bases fit TRBD2. The CDR3 length is 15 residues. Germline values: CDR1 MNHEY, CDR2 SVGAGI. The J segment lost 4 bases and the V segment lost 6 bases, leaving 4 bases of the junction unmatched. CDR3 sequence (DNA): TGTGCCAGCAGGAGGCTAGCGGGAGGGTACAATGAGCAGTTCTTC. Translation gives CASRRLAGGYNEQFF.

J is TRBJ1-2 and V is TRBV9, with 8 bases aligning to TRBD1. The length of the CDR3 is 14 residues. The V gene end was trimmed by 6 bases and the J gene end by 0 bases; junction bases not matched to a gene: 4. The germline V gene encodes CDR1 SGDLS and CDR2 YYNGEE. CDR3 sequence reads: CASKRDRPNYGYTF. Here the CDR3 DNA reads TGTGCCAGCAAAAGGGACAGGCCTAACTATGGCTACACCTTC. Using reference TRBV9 and TRBJ1-2 for the parts outside the CDR3, the full variable domain is DSGVTQTPKHLITATGQRVTLRCSPRSGDLSVYWYQQSLDQGLQFLIQYYNGEERAKGNILERFSAQQFPDLHSELNLSSLELGDSALYFCASKRDRPNYGYTFGSGTRLTVV.

In its sample, this clone was seen once. Other DNA sequences in the sample encode the same CDR3. The gene calls are TRBV5-1 and TRBJ1-1; no firm D call. Deletions cut 1 base from V and 5 bases from J, with 6 bases between. CDR1 is SGHRS and CDR2 is YFSETQ in the germline V gene. The CDR3 totals 12 residues. The chain's CDR3 is CASSLKGTEAFF. The CDR3 nucleotides are TGCGCCAGCAGCTTGAAGGGAACTGAAGCTTTCTTT.

The chain carries TRBV6-1 and TRBJ1-1; TRBD1 matches 7 bases. Germline assignment: CDR1 MNHNS and CDR2 SASEGT. The V and J ends lost 6 bases and 1 base, in that order; junction bases with no gene match: 5. There are 14 residues in the CDR3. CDR3 nucleotide sequence: TGTGCCAGCAGGGAATACAGGGGGAACACTGAAGCTTTCTTT. This sequence encodes CASREYRGNTEAFF.

This rearrangement joins TRBV2 to TRBJ2-3; 8 nucleotides agree with TRBD2. Germline CDR1 SNHLY, CDR2 FYNNEI. This CDR3 contains 16 residues. V was clipped by 10 bases and J by 1 base; unmatched bases: 13. The CDR3 DNA reads TGTGCCAACCGGGTGGTGCGGGAGGTGGGCACAGATACGCAGTATTTT. Translating it yields CANRVVREVGTDTQYF.

The chain recombines TRBV7-9 with TRBJ2-1; 9 nucleotides agree with TRBD2. J lost 13 bases, V lost 6 bases, and 4 bases had no gene match. Germline values: CDR1 SEHNR, CDR2 FQNEAQ (reference sequence). This CDR3 contains 11 residues. DNA of the CDR3: TGTGCCAGCAGTTCCGGGACTAGCCAGTTCTTC. Translation gives CASSSGTSQFF.

In nucleotides, the CDR3 is TGTGCCAGCAGCTTTAGCGGGAGGTCTAACGAGCAGTACTTC. Translated: CASSFSGRSNEQYF. The chain uses TRBV7-6 and TRBJ2-7; 10 bases agree with TRBD2. Per germline, CDR1 SGHVS and CDR2 FNYEAQ. V lost 3 bases to trimming and J lost 5 bases; unmatched junction nucleotides: 4. This CDR3 has 14 amino acids.